This is a list of T cell receptor beta chains from one sample in a study of T cells after yellow fever vaccination. TCRdb re-called the 5' RACE reads with MiXCR, one entry per CDR3 protein. The sample consists of some 200,000 distinct CDR3 sequences, 11% of them appearing once. Material: CD8+ T cells sorted from PBMCs, obtained 15 days after the yellow fever booster vaccination. The receptors originated from a man aged 18 to 29 who received the YFV17D yellow fever vaccine. CDR3s include the opening cysteine and the closing phenylalanine or tryptophan. D genes are given only for firm matches. Size tells how often a clone was seen (once, few, many) or the class of an expanded clone, and some rows leave it out.

v_gene	j_gene	d_gene	abundance	CDR3nt	CDR3aa
TRBV28	TRBJ2-5	TRBD1	.	TGTGCCAGCAGACAGGGACAGGGATACAAGACCCAGTACTTC	CASRQGQGYKTQYF
TRBV29-1	TRBJ1-3	.	.	TGCAGCGTTGAAGAGGGGGCACCTGGAAACACCATATATTTT	CSVEEGAPGNTIYF
TRBV6-2/TRBV6-3	TRBJ2-5	TRBD2	.	TGTGCCAGCTCAAGACTAGCGGGGGGTCCTGGTTTTAAAGAGACCCAGTACTTC	CASSRLAGGPGFKETQYF
TRBV7-9	TRBJ2-3	.	few	TGTGCCAGCAGCTTAGCGCTTGTTCGGGATACGCAGTATTTT	CASSLALVRDTQYF
TRBV7-3	TRBJ1-2	.	.	TGTGCCAGCAGCTTAGATGCAGGGTACTATGGCTACACCTTC	CASSLDAGYYGYTF
TRBV11-2	TRBJ2-1	TRBD1	few	TGTGCCAGCGGGACAGGAAAGTTCTATGAGCAGTTCTTC	CASGTGKFYEQFF
TRBV6-2/TRBV6-3	TRBJ2-1	TRBD2	many	TGTGCCAGCAGTTACTCGCTAGCGGGGGGGCCTTCCAATGAGCAGTTCTTC	CASSYSLAGGPSNEQFF
TRBV4-3	TRBJ1-6	TRBD1	.	TGCGCCAGCAGCCAGTCCCCTGGGACAGGATTGAGCTCCTATAATTCACCCCTCCACTTT	CASSQSPGTGLSSYNSPLHF
TRBV28	TRBJ2-4	.	few	TGTGCCAGCAGTTTTTGGACGGGGGAGAGCAAAAACATTCAGTACTTC	CASSFWTGESKNIQYF
TRBV10-3	TRBJ2-7	.	.	TGTGCCATCCGAGGCACAGGGAGCTCCTACGAGCAGTACTTC	CAIRGTGSSYEQYF
TRBV6-5	TRBJ2-2	.	few	TGTGCCAGCAGTTACTCGAATCCCGACGCCTCCACCGGGGAGCTGTTTTTT	CASSYSNPDASTGELFF
TRBV18	TRBJ2-3	.	few	TGTGCCAGCTCACTCGATGGGCTATCGAGCACAGATACGCAGTATTTT	CASSLDGLSSTDTQYF
TRBV15	TRBJ1-1	TRBD1	few	TGTGCCACCAGCAGAACTCCGGGACAGGGGGCACCCGTGGGTACTGAAGCTTTCTTT	CATSRTPGQGAPVGTEAFF
TRBV6-6	TRBJ1-1	.	.	TGTGCCAGCAGGCTCAGTCCGGGGCTGACTGAAGCTTTCTTT	CASRLSPGLTEAFF
TRBV6-5	TRBJ2-7	.	.	TGTGCCAGCAGCCTTGGAGCTAGCAGGGAGCAGTACTTC	CASSLGASREQYF
TRBV6-2/TRBV6-3	TRBJ1-5	.	.	TGTGCCAGCAGTTTCCTGAGGGGTTCGAGCAATCAGCCCCAGCATTTT	CASSFLRGSSNQPQHF
TRBV6-1	TRBJ2-1	.	.	TGTGCCAGCAGGGAGGGAGTAAGCTCCTACAATGAGCAGTTCTTC	CASREGVSSYNEQFF
TRBV14	TRBJ2-1	TRBD2	few	TGTGCCAGCAGCGGACTAGCGGGGGGGCCCTATAACAATGAGCAGTTCTTC	CASSGLAGGPYNNEQFF
TRBV7-8	TRBJ2-5	TRBD1	many	TGTGCCAGCAGCTTAGCCCCGGACAGGGGGGTCCTCCAAGAGACCCAGTACTTC	CASSLAPDRGVLQETQYF
TRBV7-2	TRBJ2-7	TRBD2	.	TGTGCCAGCAAGGGAGCGGGGGGCTCCTACGAGCAGTACTTC	CASKGAGGSYEQYF
TRBV10-3	TRBJ2-5	TRBD2	few	TGTGCCATCAGTGAGAGGGAGCGGGGGATCGAGAGAGGAGAGACCCAGTACTTC	CAISERERGIERGETQYF
TRBV5-1	TRBJ1-1	.	.	TGCGCCAGCAGCTACCTCGGGACCGGGAACACTGAAGCTTTCTTT	CASSYLGTGNTEAFF
TRBV9	TRBJ2-5	.	.	TGTGCCAGCAATTTGGGCGAGGGGGAAGAGACCCAGTACTTC	CASNLGEGEETQYF
TRBV2	TRBJ1-1	.	.	TGTGCCAGCAAAGACCACAGGGACTTGAGCACTGAAGCTTTCTTT	CASKDHRDLSTEAFF
TRBV7-3	TRBJ2-7	.	.	TGTGCCAGCAGCTTAGGGTTCGGAGATTCCTACGAGCAGTACTTC	CASSLGFGDSYEQYF
TRBV9	TRBJ2-1	TRBD1	.	TGTGCCAGCAGCGTAGTGGACAGGGGCAATGAGCAGTTCTTC	CASSVVDRGNEQFF
TRBV7-9	TRBJ2-3	.	few	TGTGCCACCCAGCTGGTTATAGGTGTCGCAGATACGCAGTATTTT	CATQLVIGVADTQYF
TRBV6-6	TRBJ2-2	.	few	TGTGCCAGCATCCAGGGACCTTACACCGGGGAGCTGTTTTTT	CASIQGPYTGELFF
TRBV7-2	TRBJ2-3	TRBD2	few	TGTGCCAGCAGCAAGGGACTAGCGGGGGGAGGGGAAGATACGCAGTATTTT	CASSKGLAGGGEDTQYF